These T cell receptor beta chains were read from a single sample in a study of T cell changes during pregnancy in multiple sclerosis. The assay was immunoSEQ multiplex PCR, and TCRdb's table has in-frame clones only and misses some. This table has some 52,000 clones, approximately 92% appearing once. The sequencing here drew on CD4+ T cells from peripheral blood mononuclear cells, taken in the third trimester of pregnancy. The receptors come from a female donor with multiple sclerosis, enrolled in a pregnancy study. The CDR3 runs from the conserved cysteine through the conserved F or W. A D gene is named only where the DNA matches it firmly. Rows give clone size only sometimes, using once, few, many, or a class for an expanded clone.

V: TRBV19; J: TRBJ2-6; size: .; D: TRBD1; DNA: TGTGCCAGTAGTGGGCTACGAGACAGGGGAACCAGGGGGGCCAACGTCCTGACTTTC; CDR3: CASSGLRDRGTRGANVLTF
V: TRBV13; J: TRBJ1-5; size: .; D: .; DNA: TGTGCCAGCACCAGGGGAGGGAAGGACAATCAGCCCCAGCATTTT; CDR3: CASTRGGKDNQPQHF
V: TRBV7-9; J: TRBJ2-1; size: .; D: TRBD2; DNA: TGTGCCAGCAGCTTAGGCCGGGGGGTCCTCTCCTACAATGAGCAGTTCTTC; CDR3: CASSLGRGVLSYNEQFF
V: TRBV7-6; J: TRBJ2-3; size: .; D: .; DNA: TGTGCCAGCAGCTTAGCTCAGGGGTCAGATACGCAGTATTTT; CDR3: CASSLAQGSDTQYF
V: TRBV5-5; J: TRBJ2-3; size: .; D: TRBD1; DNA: TGTGCCAGCAGCCCTAGGGACAGTTACACAGATACGCAGTATTTT; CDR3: CASSPRDSYTDTQYF
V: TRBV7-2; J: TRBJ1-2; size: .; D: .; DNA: TGTGCCAGCAGCTTAGCAGCCAGGAACTATGGCTACACCTTC; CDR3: CASSLAARNYGYTF
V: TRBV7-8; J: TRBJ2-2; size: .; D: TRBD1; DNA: TGTGCCAGCAGCTTAGGGACAGGGGGTTACTCCGGGGAGCTGTTTTTT; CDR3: CASSLGTGGYSGELFF
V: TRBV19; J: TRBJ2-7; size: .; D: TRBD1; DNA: TGTGCCAGTAGTCTCCGGGACAGGGATTTCGAGCAGTACTTC; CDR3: CASSLRDRDFEQYF
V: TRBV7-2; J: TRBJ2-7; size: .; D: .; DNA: TGTGCCAGCAGCCGGGGGAGCTCCTACGAGCAGTACTTC; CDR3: CASSRGSSYEQYF
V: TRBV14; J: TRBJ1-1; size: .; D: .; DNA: TGTGCCAGCAGCCAAGAGATGGCCGGGGAGGTGAACACTGAAGCTTTCTTT; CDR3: CASSQEMAGEVNTEAFF
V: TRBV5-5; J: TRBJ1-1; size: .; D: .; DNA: TGTGCCAGCAGCCAAGGGGCCCCTAGTCATGAAGCTTTCTTT; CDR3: CASSQGAPSHEAFF
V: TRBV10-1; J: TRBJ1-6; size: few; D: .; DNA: TGCGCCAGCCCCCTGGGCGAAAATTCACCCCTCCACTTT; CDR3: CASPLGENSPLHF
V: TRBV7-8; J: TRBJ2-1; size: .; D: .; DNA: TGTGCCAGCAGCTTAGCGGCAGTGGGAGGGGGGAGCTCCTACAATGAGCAGTTCTTC; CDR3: CASSLAAVGGGSSYNEQFF
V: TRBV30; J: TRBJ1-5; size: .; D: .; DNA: TGTGCCTGGAGTGGGGGGGGCGATCAGCCCCAGCATTTT; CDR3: CAWSGGGDQPQHF
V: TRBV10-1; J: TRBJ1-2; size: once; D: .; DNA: TGCGCCAGCAGTGAGTTAGTGAGCGATCGTAAACATCCCGAGGTGCAGGGGAACTATGGCTACACCTTC; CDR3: CASSELVSDRKHPEVQGNYGYTF
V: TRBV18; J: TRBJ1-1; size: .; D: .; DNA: TGTGCCAGCTCACTGAGTCCGGGACTCGTCACTGAAGCTTTCTTT; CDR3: CASSLSPGLVTEAFF
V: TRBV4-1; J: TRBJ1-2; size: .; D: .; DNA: TGCGCCAGCAGCCAAGACCCCCAGGGAAGATATGGCTACACCTTC; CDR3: CASSQDPQGRYGYTF
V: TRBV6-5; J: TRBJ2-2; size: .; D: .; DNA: TGTGCCAGCAGTTGGTTAGGGGGAATGAACACCGGGGAGCTGTTTTTT; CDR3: CASSWLGGMNTGELFF
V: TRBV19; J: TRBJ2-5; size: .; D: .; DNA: TGTGCCAGTACCCCCGGGGGGCTGACGGAGACCCAGTACTTC; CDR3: CASTPGGLTETQYF
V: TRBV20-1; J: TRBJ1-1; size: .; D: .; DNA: TGCAGTGCTAAGGACAACTTTGAAGCTTTCTTT; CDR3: CSAKDNFEAFF
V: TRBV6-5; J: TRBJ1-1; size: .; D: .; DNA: TGTGCCAGCAGCCCCAGACAGGAGAACACTGAAGCTTTCTTT; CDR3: CASSPRQENTEAFF
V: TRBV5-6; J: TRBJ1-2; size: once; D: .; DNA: TGTGCCAGCAGCTTGGTTTCAGGGTTGGACTATGGCTACACCTTC; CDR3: CASSLVSGLDYGYTF
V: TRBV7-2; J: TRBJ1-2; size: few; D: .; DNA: TGTGCCACCGGCGGGGCTACTACTGGATACACCTTC; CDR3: CATGGATTGYTF